The sequence of this T cell receptor beta chain was determined in a study of beta chain features in type 1 diabetes. The wider study: Sorted cells examined across all samples numbered around 110,000,000. Regarding the study as a whole: Patients with Type 1 diabetes showed moderately but significantly shorter TCRB CDR3s in all four CD4+ subsets. A pattern of fewer insertions and more deletions at VDJ junctions was seen in type 1 diabetes patients.

This clone was seen more than once but under ten times. Its specificity is not known. CDR1 and CDR2 (germline): MNHEY, SMNVEV (reference sequence). This CDR3 contains 15 residues. Trimming cost V 3 bases and J 5 bases; bases outside gene matches: 9. A single heparinised blood sample, averaging around 120 mL, was obtained per donor. Expressed TCRB transcripts were sequenced because the entire RNA isolate underwent reverse transcription. Method: immunoSEQ multiplex PCR; TCRdb's copy keeps in-frame clones and lacks some. The sample has a few hundred thousand clones; approximately 13% are singletons. Input material: naive CD4+ T cells from blood. The V call is TRBV27, the J call TRBJ2-5, with TRBD2 identical over 7 bases. This sequence originates from a woman aged 18-29 years with type 1 diabetes. The CDR3 here is CASSFTGLVVETQYF. CDR3 coding DNA: TGTGCCAGCAGTTTCACCGGACTAGTTGTTGAGACCCAGTACTTC.